Below, 11 T cell receptor beta chains from the same sample are listed, as sequenced in a study of T-cell reconstitution after alpha-beta-depleted transplantation in children. Unique molecular identifiers were incorporated into the prepared TCRbeta library. TCRdb passed the PCR reads through MiXCR, listing each CDR3 protein once. Counted here are 250,000 to 400,000 distinct CDR3 sequences, 23% occurring once; the ten biggest clones make up approximately 11%. The source was PBMCs, mostly from graft donor cells, collected 180 days after TCRalphabeta/CD19-depleted stem cell transplant. These TCRs come from a male patient between 5 and 17 years old who had a stem cell transplant for acute lymphoblastic leukemia, so the T cells may come from the graft donor.

In its sample, this clonotype was seen a few times. The V gene is TRBV9, the J gene TRBJ2-1; 7 nucleotides line up with TRBD1. Germline V lookup: CDR1 SGDLS, CDR2 YYNGEE. With 3 bases clipped from V and 4 bases from J, the junction kept 1 base outside the gene matches. The CDR3 runs 13 residues. The CDR3 nucleotides read TGTGCCAGCAGCGACAGGGGTTACAATGAGCAGTTCTTC. As protein: CASSDRGYNEQFF.

There are a few counts of this clonotype. The chain carries TRBV11-1 and TRBJ2-3; 11 bases are a match to TRBD2. The CDR3 contains 18 residues. The germline V gene encodes CDR1 SGHAT and CDR2 FQDESV (reference sequence). Trimming at V came to 4 bases and at J to 5 bases, leaving 14 bases not matched to a gene. CDR3 sequence (DNA): TGTGCCAGCAGCTCCAAATTCCCACTAGCGGGAGAAAGAGATACGCAGTATTTT. This codes for CASSSKFPLAGERDTQYF.

The rearrangement links TRBV20-1 to TRBJ2-7; the D gene is possibly TRBD1 (6 bases). In germline, CDR1 is DFQATT, CDR2 SNEGSKA (reference sequence). CDR3 length equals 15 residues. V shed 2 bases and J shed 5 bases, with 19 bases lying between them. The CDR3 nucleotides read TGCAGTGCTAGATTGGGGGCAGAGCGGCCTCACGAGCAGTACTTC. Encoded protein: CSARLGAERPHEQYF.

The chain uses TRBV3-1 and TRBJ2-1, with a weak D call TRBD2 (5 bases). Germline assignment: CDR1 LGHDT and CDR2 YNNKEL (reference sequence). V was trimmed by 4 bases and J by 0 bases, leaving 13 bases between them. This CDR3 has 16 residues. DNA of the CDR3: TGTGCCAGCAGCCCCTATTTGGGGAGCTCCTACAATGAGCAGTTCTTC. Translation: CASSPYLGSSYNEQFF.

This clonotype was seen a handful of times. The chain combines TRBV6-1 with TRBJ2-1, with D perhaps matching TRBD2 (7 bases). The CDR3 contains 15 residues. The V gene's germline CDR1 is MNHNS and CDR2 SASEGT. Trimming stripped 5 bases from V and 1 base from J, with 12 bases between. The CDR3 loop is CASSRGRGSYNEQFF. CDR3 bases: TGTGCCAGCAGTAGGGGGAGGGGGTCCTACAATGAGCAGTTCTTC.

This clonotype showed up just a few times. This rearrangement joins TRBV7-2 to TRBJ2-1; 11 bases map to TRBD2. The CDR3 has 21 residues. Germline V CDR1 and CDR2: SGHTA, FQGNSA. V gave up 0 bases and J gave up 1 base; unmatched junction bases: 14. CDR3 protein: CASSLAQGLADLRGSYNEQFF. The CDR3 bases are TGTGCCAGCAGCTTAGCACAGGGACTAGCGGACCTCCGGGGGTCCTACAATGAGCAGTTCTTC.

This clonotype was detected a few times. The chain uses TRBV7-2 and TRBJ1-5; D is ambiguous. This CDR3 is built from 14 residues. Per the germline V gene, CDR1 is SGHTA and CDR2 is FQGNSA. The ends were cut back, 5 bases at V and 3 bases at J, with 11 bases in the middle. Here the CDR3 reads CASSPRAANQPQHF. In nucleotides, the CDR3 is TGTGCCAGCAGCCCCCGGGCCGCCAATCAGCCCCAGCATTTT.

The chain uses TRBV7-2 and TRBJ2-7; 8 positions match TRBD2. Germline values: CDR1 SGHTA, CDR2 FQGNSA. Losses at the gene ends were 4 bases for V and 0 bases for J; bases not matched to a gene: 5. This CDR3 has 15 residues. This CDR3 is CASSSGLAASYEQYF. The CDR3 bases are TGTGCCAGCAGCTCCGGACTAGCTGCCTCCTACGAGCAGTACTTC.

This clonotype was counted between two and nine times. V usage is TRBV11-2 and J usage is TRBJ2-1; no clear D gene. This CDR3 is built from 17 residues. V was cut by 4 bases and J by 2 bases, with 18 bases left in between. Germline CDR1 reads SGHAT; CDR2 reads FQNNGV. CDR3 amino acids: CASSWMERAEAYNEQFF. Written as DNA, the CDR3 is TGTGCCAGCAGCTGGATGGAAAGAGCAGAGGCCTACAATGAGCAGTTCTTC.

There are a few counts of this clonotype. This chain links TRBV12-3 or TRBV12-4 with TRBJ2-1, with D perhaps matching TRBD1 or TRBD2 (5 bases each). V gave up 8 bases and J gave up 7 bases, with 18 bases separating them. There are 14 residues in the CDR3. The chain's CDR3 is CASRWGPGDNEQFF. CDR3 DNA sequence: TGTGCCAGCCGGTGGGGACCTGGGGATAATGAGCAGTTCTTC.

The J gene is TRBJ2-3, the V gene TRBV5-1, with no clear D. The germline CDR1 and CDR2 sequences are SGHRS and YFSETQ. This CDR3 is 16 amino acids long. Trimming shortened V by 6 bases and J by 5 bases, and 22 bases separated the two germline ends. CDR3 in DNA: TGCGCCAGCACCTCCTTTCGAACTCCGAGAAGAGATACGCAGTATTTT. This encodes CASTSFRTPRRDTQYF.